This T cell receptor beta chain was obtained from a study of T cell responses to AZD1222 COVID-19 vaccine. Overall study results and limits: White British ancestry dominated among donors, who included more females, and clonal diversity was possibly underestimated. Spike-wide vaccine-associated CD4 TCRs dominated at 160-218 and 743-854.

Remarks on this clone: Its antigen is unidentified.

The method was immunoSEQ multiplex PCR; TCRdb's version includes in-frame clones alone and lacks a portion of them. The sample lists more than 80,000 clones, roughly 85% occurring once. The receptor was derived from an adult who received the AZD1222 COVID-19 vaccine. The source material was peripheral blood, sampled 28 days after the second AZD1222 dose.

The CDR3 loop is CASSPPGTVNPDTQYF. The CDR3 DNA is TGTGCCAGCTCACCACCGGGGACAGTTAACCCAGATACGCAGTATTTT. J is TRBJ2-3 and V is TRBV18, with TRBD1 identical over 7 bases. The CDR3 is made up of 16 amino acids. Germline V lookup: CDR1 KGHSH, CDR2 LQKENI. The ends lost 0 bases at V and 4 bases at J; junction bases unmatched: 7. Based on the CDR3 plus reference TRBV18 and TRBJ2-3, the full variable domain is NAGVMQNPRHLVRRRGQEARLRCSPMKGHSHVYWYRQLPEEGLKFMVYLQKENIIDESGMPKERFSAEFPKEGPSILRIQQVVRGDSAAYFCASSPPGTVNPDTQYFGPGTRLTVL.